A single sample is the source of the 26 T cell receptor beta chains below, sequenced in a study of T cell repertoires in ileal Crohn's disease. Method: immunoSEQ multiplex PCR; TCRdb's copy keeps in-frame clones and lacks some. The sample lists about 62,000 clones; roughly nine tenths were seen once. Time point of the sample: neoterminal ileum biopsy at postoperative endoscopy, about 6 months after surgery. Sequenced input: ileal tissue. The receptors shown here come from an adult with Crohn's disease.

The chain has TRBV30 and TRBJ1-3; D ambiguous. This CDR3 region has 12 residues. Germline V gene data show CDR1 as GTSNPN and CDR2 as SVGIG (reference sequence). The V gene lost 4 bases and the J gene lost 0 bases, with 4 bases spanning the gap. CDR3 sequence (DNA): TGTGCCTGGACACTCTCTGGAAACACCATATATTTT. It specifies CAWTLSGNTIYF.

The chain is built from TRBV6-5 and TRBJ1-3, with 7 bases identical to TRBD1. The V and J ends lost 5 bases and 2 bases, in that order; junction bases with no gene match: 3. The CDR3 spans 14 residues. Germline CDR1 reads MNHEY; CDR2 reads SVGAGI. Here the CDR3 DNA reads TGTGCCAGCAGTAGCGGACAGGCTGGAAACACCATATATTTT. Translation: CASSSGQAGNTIYF.

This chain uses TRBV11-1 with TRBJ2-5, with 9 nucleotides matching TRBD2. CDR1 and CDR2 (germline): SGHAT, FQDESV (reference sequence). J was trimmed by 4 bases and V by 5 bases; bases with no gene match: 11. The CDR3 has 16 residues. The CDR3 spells CASSPGTSRSGETQYF. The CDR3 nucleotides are TGTGCCAGCAGCCCCGGGACTAGCAGGTCTGGAGAGACCCAGTACTTC.

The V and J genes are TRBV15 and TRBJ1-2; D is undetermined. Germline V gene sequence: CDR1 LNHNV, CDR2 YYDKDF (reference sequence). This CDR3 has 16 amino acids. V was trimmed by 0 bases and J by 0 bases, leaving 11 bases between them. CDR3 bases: TGTGCCACCAGCAGAGAAGCGTCCTCAGCTAACTATGGCTACACCTTC. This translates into CATSREASSANYGYTF.

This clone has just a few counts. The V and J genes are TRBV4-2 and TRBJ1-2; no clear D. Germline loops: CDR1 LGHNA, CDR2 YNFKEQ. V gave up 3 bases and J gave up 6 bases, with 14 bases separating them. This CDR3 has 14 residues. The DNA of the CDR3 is TGTGCCAGCAGCCAGGGTCGCGGGAGAAATGGCTACACCTTC. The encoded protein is CASSQGRGRNGYTF.

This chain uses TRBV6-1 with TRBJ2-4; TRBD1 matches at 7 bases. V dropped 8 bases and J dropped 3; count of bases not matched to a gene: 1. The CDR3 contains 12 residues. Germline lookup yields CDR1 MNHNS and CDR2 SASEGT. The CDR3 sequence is CASRDSKNIQYF. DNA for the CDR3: TGTGCCAGCCGGGACAGCAAAAACATTCAGTACTTC.

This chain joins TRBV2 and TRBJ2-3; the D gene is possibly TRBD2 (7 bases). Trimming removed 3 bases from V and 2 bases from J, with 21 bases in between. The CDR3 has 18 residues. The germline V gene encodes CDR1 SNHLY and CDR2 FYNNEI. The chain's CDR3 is CASSDLGGGGRATDTQYF. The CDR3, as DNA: TGTGCCAGCAGTGATTTAGGGGGTGGAGGGAGGGCCACAGATACGCAGTATTTT.

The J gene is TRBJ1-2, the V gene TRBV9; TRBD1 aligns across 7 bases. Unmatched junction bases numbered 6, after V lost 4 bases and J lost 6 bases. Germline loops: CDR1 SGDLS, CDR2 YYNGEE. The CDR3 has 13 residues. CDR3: CASSPRDSNGYTF. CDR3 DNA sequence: TGTGCCAGCAGCCCCCGGGACAGTAATGGCTACACCTTC.

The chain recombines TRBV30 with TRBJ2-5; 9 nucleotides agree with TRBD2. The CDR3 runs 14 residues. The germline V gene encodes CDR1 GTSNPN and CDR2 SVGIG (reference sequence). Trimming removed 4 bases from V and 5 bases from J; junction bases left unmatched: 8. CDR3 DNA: TGTGCCTGGATTTTAGCGGGAGTGGGGGAGACCCAGTACTTC. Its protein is CAWILAGVGETQYF. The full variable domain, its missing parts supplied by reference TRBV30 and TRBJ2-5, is SQTIHQWPATLVQPVGSPLSLECTVEGTSNPNLYWYRQAAGRGLQLLFYSVGIGQISSEVPQNLSASRPQDRQFILSSKKLLLSDSGFYLCAWILAGVGETQYFGPGTRLLVL.

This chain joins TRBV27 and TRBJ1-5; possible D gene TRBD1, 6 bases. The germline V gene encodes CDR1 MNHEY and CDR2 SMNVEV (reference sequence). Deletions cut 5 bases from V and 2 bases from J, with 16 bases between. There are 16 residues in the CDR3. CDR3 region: CASSLTWGPRNQPQHF. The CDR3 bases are TGTGCCAGCAGTCTAACCTGGGGGCCTCGCAATCAGCCCCAGCATTTT.

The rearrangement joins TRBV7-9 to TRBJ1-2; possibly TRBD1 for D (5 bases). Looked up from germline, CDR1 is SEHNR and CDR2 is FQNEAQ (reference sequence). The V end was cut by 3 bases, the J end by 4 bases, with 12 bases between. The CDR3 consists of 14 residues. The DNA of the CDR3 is TGTGCCAGCAGCTTTAAAGACAGCGCCTATGGCTACACCTTC. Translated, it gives CASSFKDSAYGYTF.

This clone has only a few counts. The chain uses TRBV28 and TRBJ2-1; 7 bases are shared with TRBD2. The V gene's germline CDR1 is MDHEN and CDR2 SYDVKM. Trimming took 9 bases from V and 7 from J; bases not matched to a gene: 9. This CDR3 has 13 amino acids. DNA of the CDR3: TGTGCCAGTGGACTAGGCGGGCGGAATGAGCAGTTCTTC. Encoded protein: CASGLGGRNEQFF. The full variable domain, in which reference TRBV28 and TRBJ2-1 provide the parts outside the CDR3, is DVKVTQSSRYLVKRTGEKVFLECVQDMDHENMFWYRQDPGLGLRLIYFSYDVKMKEKGDIPEGYSVSREKKERFSLILESASTNQTSMYLCASGLGGRNEQFFGPGTRLTVL.

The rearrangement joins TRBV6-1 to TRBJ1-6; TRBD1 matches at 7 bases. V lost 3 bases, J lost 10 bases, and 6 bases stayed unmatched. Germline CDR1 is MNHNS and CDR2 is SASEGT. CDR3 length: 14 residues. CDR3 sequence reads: CASSETARGSPLHF. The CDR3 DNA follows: TGTGCCAGCAGTGAGACAGCCAGGGGGTCACCCCTCCACTTT.

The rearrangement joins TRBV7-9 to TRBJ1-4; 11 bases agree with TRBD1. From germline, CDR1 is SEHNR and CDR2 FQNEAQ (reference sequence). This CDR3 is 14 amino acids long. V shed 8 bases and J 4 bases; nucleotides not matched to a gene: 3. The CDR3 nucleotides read TGTGCCAGCGGGGGGACAGGGGGTAATGAAAAACTGTTTTTT. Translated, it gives CASGGTGGNEKLFF.

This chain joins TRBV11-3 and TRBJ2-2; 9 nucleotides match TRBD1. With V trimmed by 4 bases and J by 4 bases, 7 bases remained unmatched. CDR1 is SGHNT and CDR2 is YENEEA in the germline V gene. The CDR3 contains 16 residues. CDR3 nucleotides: TGTGCCAGCAGCTCGGGACAGGGTAGCGTCACCGGGGAGCTGTTTTTT. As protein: CASSSGQGSVTGELFF.

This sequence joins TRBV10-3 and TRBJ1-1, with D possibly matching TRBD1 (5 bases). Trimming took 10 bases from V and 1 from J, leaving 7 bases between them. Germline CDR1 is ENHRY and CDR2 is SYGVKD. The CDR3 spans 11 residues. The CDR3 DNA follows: TGTGCCAGTAGGGGGAACACTGAAGCTTTCTTT. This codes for CASRGNTEAFF.

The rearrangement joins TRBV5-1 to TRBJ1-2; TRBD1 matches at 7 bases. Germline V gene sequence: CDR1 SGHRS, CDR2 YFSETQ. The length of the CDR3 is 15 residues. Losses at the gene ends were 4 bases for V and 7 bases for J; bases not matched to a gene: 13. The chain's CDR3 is CASSQGGRGSSGYTF. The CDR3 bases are TGCGCCAGCAGCCAGGGGGGCAGGGGAAGCAGTGGCTACACCTTC.

The CDR3 region is CSVEVQGHGYTF. For the CDR3, the DNA is TGCAGCGTTGAGGTCCAGGGGCATGGCTACACCTTC. The V call is TRBV29-1, the J call TRBJ1-2; the D gene is possibly TRBD1 (6 bases). The CDR3 consists of 12 residues. Deletions cut 3 bases from V and 6 bases from J, with 11 bases between. Germline CDR1 SQVTM, CDR2 ANQGSEA.

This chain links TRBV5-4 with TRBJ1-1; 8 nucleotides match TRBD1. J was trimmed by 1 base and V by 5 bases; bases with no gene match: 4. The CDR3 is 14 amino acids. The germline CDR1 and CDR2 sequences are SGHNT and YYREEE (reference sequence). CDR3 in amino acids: CASRAGGPNTEAFF. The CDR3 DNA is TGTGCCAGCAGGGCAGGGGGCCCGAACACTGAAGCTTTCTTT.

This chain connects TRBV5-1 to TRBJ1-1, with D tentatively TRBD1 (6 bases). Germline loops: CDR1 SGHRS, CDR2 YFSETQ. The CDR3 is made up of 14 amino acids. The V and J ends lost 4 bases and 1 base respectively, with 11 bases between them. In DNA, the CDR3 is TGCGCCAGCAGCACCACAGGGCGGAACACTGAAGCTTTCTTT. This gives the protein CASSTTGRNTEAFF. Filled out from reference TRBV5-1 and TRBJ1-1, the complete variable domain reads KAGVTQTPRYLIKTRGQQVTLSCSPISGHRSVSWYQQTPGQGLQFLFEYFSETQRNKGNFPGRFSGRQFSNSRSEMNVSTLELGDSALYLCASSTTGRNTEAFFGQGTRLTVV.

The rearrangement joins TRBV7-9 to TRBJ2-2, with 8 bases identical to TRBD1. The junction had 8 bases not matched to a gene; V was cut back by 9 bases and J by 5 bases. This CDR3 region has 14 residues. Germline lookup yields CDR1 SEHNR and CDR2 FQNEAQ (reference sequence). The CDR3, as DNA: TGTGCCAGTAAGGACAGGGATTTAACCGGGGAGCTGTTTTTT. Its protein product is CASKDRDLTGELFF.

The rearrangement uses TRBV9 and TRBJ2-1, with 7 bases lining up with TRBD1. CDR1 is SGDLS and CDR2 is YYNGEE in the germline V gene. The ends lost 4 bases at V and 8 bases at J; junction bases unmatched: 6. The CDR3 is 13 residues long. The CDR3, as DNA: TGTGCCAGCAGCCGGACAGGCGGGCATGAGCAGTTCTTC. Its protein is CASSRTGGHEQFF.

CDR3 in amino acids: CSTPGQLMNTEAFF. Here the CDR3 DNA reads TGCAGCACACCGGGACAGCTAATGAACACTGAAGCTTTCTTT. The chain uses TRBV29-1 and TRBJ1-1; 7 positions match TRBD1. After removal of 8 bases from V and 0 bases from J, the junction contained 9 bases not matched to a gene. The germline V gene has CDR1 SQVTM and CDR2 ANQGSEA. This CDR3 contains 14 residues.

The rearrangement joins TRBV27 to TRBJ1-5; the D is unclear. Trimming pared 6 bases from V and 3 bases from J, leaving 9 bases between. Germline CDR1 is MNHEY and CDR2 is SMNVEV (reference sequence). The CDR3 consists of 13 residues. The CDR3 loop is CASSLGVNQPQHF. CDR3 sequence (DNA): TGTGCCAGCAGCCTGGGAGTCAATCAGCCCCAGCATTTT.

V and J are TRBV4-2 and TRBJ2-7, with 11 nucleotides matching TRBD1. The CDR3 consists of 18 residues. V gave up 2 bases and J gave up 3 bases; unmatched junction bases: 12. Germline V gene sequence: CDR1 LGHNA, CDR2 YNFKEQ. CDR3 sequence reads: CASSQFAGTGGFVYEQYF. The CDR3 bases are TGTGCCAGCAGCCAATTCGCGGGGACAGGGGGTTTTGTCTACGAGCAGTACTTC.

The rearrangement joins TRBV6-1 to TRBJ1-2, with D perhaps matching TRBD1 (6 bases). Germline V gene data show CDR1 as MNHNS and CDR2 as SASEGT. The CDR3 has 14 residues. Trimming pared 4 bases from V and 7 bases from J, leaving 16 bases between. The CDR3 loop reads CASSVSGAEGGYTF. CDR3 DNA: TGTGCCAGCAGTGTGTCAGGGGCTGAAGGTGGCTACACCTTC.